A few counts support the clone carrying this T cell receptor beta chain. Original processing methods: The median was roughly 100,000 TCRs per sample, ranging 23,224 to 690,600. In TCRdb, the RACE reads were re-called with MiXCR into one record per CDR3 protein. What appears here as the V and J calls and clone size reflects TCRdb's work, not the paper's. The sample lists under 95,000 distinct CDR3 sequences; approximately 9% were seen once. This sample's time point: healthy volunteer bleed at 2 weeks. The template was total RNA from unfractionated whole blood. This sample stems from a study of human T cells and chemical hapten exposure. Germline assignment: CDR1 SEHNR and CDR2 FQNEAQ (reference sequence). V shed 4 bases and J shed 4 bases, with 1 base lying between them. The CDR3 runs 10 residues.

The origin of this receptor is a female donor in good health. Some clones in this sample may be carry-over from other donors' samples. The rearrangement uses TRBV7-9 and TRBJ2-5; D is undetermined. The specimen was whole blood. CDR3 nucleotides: TGTGCCAGCAGCTCAGAGACCCAGTACTTC. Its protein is CASSSETQYF. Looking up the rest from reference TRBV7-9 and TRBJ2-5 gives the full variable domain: DTGVSQNPRHKITKRGQNVTFRCDPISEHNRLYWYRQTLGQGPEFLTYFQNEAQLEKSRLLSDRFSAERPKGSFSTLEIQRTEQGDSAMYLCASSSETQYFGPGTRLLVL.